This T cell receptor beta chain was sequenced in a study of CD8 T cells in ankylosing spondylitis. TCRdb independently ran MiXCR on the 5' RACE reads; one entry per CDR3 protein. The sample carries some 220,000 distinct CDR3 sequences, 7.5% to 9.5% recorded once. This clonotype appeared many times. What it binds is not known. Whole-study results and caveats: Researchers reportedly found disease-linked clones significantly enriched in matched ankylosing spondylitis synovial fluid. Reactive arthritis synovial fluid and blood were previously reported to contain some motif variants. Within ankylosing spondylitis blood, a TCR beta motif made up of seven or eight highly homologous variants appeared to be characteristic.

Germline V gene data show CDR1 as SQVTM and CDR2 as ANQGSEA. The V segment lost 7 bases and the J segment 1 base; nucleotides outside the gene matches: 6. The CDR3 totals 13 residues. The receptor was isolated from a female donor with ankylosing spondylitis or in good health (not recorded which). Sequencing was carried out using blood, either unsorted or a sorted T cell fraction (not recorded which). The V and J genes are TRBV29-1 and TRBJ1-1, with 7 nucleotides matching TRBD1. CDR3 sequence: CSGGEGANTEAFF. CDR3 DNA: TGCAGCGGAGGGGAGGGGGCGAACACTGAAGCTTTCTTT.